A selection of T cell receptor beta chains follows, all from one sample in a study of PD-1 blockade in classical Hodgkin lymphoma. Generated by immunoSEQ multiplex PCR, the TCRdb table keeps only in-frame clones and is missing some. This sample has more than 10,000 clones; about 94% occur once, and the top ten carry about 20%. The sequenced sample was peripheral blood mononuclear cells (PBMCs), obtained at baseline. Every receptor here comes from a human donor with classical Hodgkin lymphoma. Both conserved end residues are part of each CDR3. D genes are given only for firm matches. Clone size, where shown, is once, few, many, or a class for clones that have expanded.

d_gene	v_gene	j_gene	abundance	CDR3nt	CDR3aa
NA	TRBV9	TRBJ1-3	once	TGTGCCAGCAGCGACCGACAGATCTCTGGAAACACCATATATTTT	CASSDRQISGNTIYF
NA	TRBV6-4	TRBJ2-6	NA	TGTGCCAGCAGTGACGACAGCGAAGGGGGGGCCAACGTCCTGACTTTC	CASSDDSEGGANVLTF
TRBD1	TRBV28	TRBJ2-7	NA	TGTGCCAGCAGTTCTACCGGACAGGGGGGCGAGCAGTACTTC	CASSSTGQGGEQYF
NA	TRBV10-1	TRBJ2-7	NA	TGCGCCAGCAGTGAGTCAGCAGGGCGGGAAGAGCAGTACTTC	CASSESAGREEQYF
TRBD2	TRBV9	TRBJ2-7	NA	TGTGCCAGCAGCGTAGGAGGGAGGGGCGCCGCCTACGAGCAGTACTTC	CASSVGGRGAAYEQYF
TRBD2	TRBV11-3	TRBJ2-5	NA	TGTGCCAGCAGCTTAGGACTAGCGGAAGAGACCCAGTACTTC	CASSLGLAEETQYF
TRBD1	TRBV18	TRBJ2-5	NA	TGTGCCAGCTCACCACCGGGACAGGGGGTCGTAGAGACCCAGTACTTC	CASSPPGQGVVETQYF
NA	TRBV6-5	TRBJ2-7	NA	TGTGCCAGCAGTGAACCGGGGCAGCCACACGAGCAGTACTTC	CASSEPGQPHEQYF
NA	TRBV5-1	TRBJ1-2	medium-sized	TGCGCCAGCAGCTTGGAGGTGGCTGCTTATGGCTACACCTTC	CASSLEVAAYGYTF
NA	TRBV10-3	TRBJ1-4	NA	TGTGCCATCAGTGAGTCGGGTATCTTTCCTGCAACTAATGAAAAACTGTTTTTT	CAISESGIFPATNEKLFF
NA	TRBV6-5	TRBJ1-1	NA	TGTGCCAGCAGTTACTTGCCGACAGTTTCCACTGAAGCTTTCTTT	CASSYLPTVSTEAFF
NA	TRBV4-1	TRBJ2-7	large	TGCGCCAGCAGCCAAAATCGGGACGTTTCCTACGAGCAGTACTTC	CASSQNRDVSYEQYF
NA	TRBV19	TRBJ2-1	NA	TGTGCCAGTATGGCGGGCCAAAGCTCCTACAATGAGCAGTTCTTC	CASMAGQSSYNEQFF
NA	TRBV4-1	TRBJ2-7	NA	TGCGCCAGCAGCCAAGAGTTGGGGGCGGGAGCCTACGAGCAGTACTTC	CASSQELGAGAYEQYF
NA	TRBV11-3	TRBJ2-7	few	TGTGCCAGCAGCGGCGGCCGGACCGAGCAGTACTTC	CASSGGRTEQYF
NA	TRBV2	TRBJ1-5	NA	TGTGCCAGCAGGGGGAACAGTTATAGCAATCAGCCCCAGCATTTT	CASRGNSYSNQPQHF
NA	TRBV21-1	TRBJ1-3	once	TGTGCCAGCAGCAAAGCGCTGAGAACAGGGAGTTGTTACACCATATATTTT	CASSKALRTGSCYTIYF
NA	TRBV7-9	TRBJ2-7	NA	TGTGCCAGCAGCTTTCTATCAGACTCCTACGAGCAGTACTTC	CASSFLSDSYEQYF
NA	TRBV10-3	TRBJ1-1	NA	TGTGCCATCAGTGAGTATCGGGGATCCGCCCAGTTAAATTTCTTT	CAISEYRGSAQLNFF
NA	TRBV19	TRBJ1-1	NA	TGTGCCAGTAGTACCCCAACAGGGAAACCGAACACTGAAGCTTTCTTT	CASSTPTGKPNTEAFF